This TCR beta chain derives from a study of cytomegalovirus exposure and HLA in healthy donors. The study, taken as a whole, reports: An analysis that was carried out later associated approximately 17,000 TCR beta sequences with HLA alleles at 0.05 false discovery rate. There were several of the most significant clusters that appeared linked to common viral pathogens in a later analysis. For most subjects, TCR beta sequences were reported to predict HLA-A and HLA-B alleles with accuracy. As a later analysis showed, a missense DCLRE1C variant was linked to trimming of TCR beta V- and J-genes.

Germline V gives CDR1 ENHRY, CDR2 SYGVKD. Trimming at V came to 6 bases and at J to 8 bases, leaving 7 bases not matched to a gene. This CDR3 comprises 14 residues. With regard to this clone: No antigen is known for it.

With 60 Vbeta and 13 Jbeta primers, the PCR was carried out. The data were produced by immunoSEQ multiplex PCR, yet TCRdb's version contains in-frame clones alone and is incomplete. The sample shows 150,000 or so clones, about three quarters of them seen only once. Sequenced: PBMCs. The V and J genes are TRBV10-3 and TRBJ1-4; TRBD1 agrees at 9 bases. This TCR derives from a man aged 40-49 years in good health and CMV-seropositive. This chain's CDR3 is CAISPTGGAEKLFF. In DNA, the CDR3 is TGTGCCATCAGCCCCACAGGGGGCGCGGAAAAACTGTTTTTT.